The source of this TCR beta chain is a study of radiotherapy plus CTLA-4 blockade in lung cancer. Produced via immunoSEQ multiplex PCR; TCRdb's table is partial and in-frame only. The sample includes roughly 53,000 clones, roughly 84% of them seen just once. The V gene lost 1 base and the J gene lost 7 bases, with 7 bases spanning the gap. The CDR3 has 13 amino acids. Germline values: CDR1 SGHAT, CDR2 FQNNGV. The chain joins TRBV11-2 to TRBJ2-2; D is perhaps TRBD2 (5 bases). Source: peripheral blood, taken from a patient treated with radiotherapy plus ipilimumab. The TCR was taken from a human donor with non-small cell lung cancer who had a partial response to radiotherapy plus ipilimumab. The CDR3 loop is CASSLARGGELFF. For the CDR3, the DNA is TGTGCCAGCAGCTTAGCCCGGGGCGGGGAGCTGTTTTTT.